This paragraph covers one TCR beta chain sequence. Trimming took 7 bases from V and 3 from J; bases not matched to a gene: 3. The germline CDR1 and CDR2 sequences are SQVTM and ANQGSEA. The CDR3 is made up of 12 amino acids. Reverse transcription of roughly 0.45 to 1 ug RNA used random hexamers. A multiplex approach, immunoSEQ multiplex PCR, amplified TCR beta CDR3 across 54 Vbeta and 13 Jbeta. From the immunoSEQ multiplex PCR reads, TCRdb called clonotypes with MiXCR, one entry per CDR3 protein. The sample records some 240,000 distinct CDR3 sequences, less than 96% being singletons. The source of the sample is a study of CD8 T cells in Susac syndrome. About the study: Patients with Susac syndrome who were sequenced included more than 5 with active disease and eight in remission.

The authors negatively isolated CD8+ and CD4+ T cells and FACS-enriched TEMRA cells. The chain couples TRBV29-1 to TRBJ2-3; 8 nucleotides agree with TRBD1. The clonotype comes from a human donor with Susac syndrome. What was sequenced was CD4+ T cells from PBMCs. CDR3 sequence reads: CSGGQGTDTQYF. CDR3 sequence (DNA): TGCAGCGGCGGACAGGGAACAGATACGCAGTATTTT.